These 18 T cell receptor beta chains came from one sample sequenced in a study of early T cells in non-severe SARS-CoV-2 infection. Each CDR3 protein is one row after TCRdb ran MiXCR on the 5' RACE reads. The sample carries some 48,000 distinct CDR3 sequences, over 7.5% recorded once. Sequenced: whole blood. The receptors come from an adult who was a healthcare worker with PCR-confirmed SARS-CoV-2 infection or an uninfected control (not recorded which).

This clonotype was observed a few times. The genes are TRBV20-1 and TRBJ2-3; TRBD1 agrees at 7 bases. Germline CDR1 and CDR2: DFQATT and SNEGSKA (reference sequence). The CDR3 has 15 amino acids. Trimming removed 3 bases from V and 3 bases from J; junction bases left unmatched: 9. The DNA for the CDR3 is TGCAGTGCTAGTCGGAGACAGGGAAGAACAGATACGCAGTATTTT. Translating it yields CSASRRQGRTDTQYF.

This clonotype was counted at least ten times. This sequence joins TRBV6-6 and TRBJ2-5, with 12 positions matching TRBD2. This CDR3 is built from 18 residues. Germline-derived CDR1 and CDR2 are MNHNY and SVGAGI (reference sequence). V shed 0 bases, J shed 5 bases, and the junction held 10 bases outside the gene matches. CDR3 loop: CASSYSASGRAYWETQYF. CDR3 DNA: TGTGCCAGCAGTTACTCGGCTAGCGGGAGGGCCTATTGGGAGACCCAGTACTTC.

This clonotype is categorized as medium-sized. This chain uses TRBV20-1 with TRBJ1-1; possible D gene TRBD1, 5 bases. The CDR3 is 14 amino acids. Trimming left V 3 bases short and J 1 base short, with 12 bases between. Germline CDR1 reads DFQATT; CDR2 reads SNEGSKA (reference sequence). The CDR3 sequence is CSASPGLRNTEAFF. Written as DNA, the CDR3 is TGCAGTGCTAGCCCGGGACTTAGGAACACTGAAGCTTTCTTT.

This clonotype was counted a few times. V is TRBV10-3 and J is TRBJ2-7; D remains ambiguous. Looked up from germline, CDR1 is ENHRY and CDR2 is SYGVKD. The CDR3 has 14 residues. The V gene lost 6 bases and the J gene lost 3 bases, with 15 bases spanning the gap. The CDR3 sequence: CAISALGTIYEQYF. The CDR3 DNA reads TGTGCCATCAGCGCCTTGGGCACGATCTACGAGCAGTACTTC.

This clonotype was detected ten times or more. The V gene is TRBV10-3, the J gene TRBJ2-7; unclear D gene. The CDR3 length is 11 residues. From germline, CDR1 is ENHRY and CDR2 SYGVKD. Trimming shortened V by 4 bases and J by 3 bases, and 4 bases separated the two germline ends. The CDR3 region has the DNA TGTGCCATCAGTGCTAGCTACGAGCAGTACTTC. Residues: CAISASYEQYF.

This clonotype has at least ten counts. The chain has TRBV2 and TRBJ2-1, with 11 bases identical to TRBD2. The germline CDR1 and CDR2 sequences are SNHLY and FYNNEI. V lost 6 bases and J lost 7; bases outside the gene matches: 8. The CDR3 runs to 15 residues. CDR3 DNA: TGTGCCAGCAGAGTAGCGGGAGGGCCTTTTAATGAGCAGTTCTTC. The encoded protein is CASRVAGGPFNEQFF.

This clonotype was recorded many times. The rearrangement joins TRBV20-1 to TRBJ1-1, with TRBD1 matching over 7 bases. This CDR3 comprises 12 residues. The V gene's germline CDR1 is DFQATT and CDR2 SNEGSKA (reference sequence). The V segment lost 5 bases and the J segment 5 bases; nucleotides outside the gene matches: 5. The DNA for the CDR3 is TGCAGTGCTCGGGACAGTCGGACTGAAGCTTTCTTT. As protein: CSARDSRTEAFF.

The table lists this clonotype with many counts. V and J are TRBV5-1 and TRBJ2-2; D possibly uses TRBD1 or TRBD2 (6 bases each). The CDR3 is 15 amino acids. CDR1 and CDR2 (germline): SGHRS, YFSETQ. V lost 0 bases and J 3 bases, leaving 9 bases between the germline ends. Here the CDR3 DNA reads TGCGCCAGCAGCTTGGAGGGGGGCCACACCGGGGAGCTGTTTTTT. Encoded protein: CASSLEGGHTGELFF. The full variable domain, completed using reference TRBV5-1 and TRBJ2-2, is KAGVTQTPRYLIKTRGQQVTLSCSPISGHRSVSWYQQTPGQGLQFLFEYFSETQRNKGNFPGRFSGRQFSNSRSEMNVSTLELGDSALYLCASSLEGGHTGELFFGEGSRLTVL.

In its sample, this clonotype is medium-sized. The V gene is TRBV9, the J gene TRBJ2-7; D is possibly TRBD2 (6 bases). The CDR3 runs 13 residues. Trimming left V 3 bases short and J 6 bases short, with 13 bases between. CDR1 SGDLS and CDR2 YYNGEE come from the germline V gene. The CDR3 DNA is TGTGCCAGCAGCGCCCTGACTAGTAGCGAGCAGTACTTC. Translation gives CASSALTSSEQYF.

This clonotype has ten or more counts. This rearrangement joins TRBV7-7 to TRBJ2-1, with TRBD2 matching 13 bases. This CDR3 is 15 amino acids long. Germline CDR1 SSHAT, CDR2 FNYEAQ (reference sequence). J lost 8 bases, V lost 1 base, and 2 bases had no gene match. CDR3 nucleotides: TGTGCCAGCAGCTTAGGGACTAGCGGGGGATATGAGCAGTTCTTC. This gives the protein CASSLGTSGGYEQFF.

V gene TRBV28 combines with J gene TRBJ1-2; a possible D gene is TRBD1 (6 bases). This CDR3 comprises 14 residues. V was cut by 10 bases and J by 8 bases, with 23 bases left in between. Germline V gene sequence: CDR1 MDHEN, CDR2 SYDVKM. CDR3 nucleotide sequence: TGTGCCACCAGAGACGATGGGACACGGAGGGGCTACACCTTC. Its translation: CATRDDGTRRGYTF.

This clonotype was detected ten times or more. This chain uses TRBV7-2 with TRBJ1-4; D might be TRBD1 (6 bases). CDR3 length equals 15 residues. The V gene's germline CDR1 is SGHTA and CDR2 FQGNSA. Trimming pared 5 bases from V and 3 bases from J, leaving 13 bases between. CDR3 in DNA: TGTGCCAGCAGCCCACAGGGTTTGGCTAATGAAAAACTGTTTTTT. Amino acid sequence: CASSPQGLANEKLFF.

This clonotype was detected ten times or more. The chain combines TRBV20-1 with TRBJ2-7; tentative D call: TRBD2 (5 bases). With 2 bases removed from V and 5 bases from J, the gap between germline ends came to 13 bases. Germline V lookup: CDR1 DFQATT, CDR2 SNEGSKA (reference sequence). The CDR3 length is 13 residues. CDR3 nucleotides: TGCAGTGCTAGATCTCCTAGGCGGGACGAGCAGTACTTC. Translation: CSARSPRRDEQYF.

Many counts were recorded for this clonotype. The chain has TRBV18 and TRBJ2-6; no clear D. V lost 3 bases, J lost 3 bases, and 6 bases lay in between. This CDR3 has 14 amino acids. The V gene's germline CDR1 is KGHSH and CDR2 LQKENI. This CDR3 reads CASSPSGGANVLTF. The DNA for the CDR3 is TGTGCCAGCTCACCGTCCGGTGGGGCCAACGTCCTGACTTTC. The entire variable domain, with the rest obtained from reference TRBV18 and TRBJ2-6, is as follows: NAGVMQNPRHLVRRRGQEARLRCSPMKGHSHVYWYRQLPEEGLKFMVYLQKENIIDESGMPKERFSAEFPKEGPSILRIQQVVRGDSAAYFCASSPSGGANVLTFGAGSRLTVL.

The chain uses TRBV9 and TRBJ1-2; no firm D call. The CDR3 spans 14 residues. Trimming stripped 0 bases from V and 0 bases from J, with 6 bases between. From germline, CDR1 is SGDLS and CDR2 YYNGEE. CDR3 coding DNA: TGTGCCAGCAGCGTAGGAGTGGCTAACTATGGCTACACCTTC. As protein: CASSVGVANYGYTF.

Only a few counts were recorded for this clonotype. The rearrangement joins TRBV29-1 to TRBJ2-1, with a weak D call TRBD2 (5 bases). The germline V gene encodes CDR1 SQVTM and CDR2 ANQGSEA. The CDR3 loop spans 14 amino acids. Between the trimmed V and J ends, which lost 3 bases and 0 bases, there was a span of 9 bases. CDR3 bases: TGCAGCGTTGAGTTGGGGAGCTCCTACAATGAGCAGTTCTTC. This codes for CSVELGSSYNEQFF.

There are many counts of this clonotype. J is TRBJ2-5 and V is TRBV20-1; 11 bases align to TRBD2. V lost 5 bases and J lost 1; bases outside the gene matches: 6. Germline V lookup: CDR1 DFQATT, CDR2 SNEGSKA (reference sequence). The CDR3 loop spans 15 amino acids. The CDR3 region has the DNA TGCAGTGCTCTGCGACTAGCGGGAAGCCAAGAGACCCAGTACTTC. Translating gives CSALRLAGSQETQYF.

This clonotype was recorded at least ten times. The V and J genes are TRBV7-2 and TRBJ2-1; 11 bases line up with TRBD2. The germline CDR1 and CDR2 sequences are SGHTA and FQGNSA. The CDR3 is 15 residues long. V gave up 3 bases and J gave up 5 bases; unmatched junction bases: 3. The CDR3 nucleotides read TGTGCCAGCAGCTTGACTAGCGGGAATAACAATGAGCAGTTCTTC. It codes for CASSLTSGNNNEQFF.